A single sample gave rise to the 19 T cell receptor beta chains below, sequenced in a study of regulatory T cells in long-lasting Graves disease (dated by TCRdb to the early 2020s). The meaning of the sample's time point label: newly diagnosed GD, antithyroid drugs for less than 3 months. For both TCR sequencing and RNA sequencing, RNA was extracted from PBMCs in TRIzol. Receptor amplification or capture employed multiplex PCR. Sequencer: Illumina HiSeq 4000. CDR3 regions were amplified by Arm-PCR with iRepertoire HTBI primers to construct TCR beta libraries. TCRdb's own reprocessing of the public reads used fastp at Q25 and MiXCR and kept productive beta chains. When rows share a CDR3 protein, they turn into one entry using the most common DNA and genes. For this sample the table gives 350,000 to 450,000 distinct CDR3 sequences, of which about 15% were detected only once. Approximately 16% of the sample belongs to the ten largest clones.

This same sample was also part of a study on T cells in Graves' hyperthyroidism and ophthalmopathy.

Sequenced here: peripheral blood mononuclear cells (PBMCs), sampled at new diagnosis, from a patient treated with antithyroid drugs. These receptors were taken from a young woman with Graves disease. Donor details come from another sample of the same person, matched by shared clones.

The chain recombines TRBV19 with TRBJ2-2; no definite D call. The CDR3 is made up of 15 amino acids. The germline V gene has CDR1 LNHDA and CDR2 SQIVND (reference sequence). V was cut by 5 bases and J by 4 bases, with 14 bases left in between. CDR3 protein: CASSLLGPLTGELFF. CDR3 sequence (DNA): TGTGCCAGTAGTCTTTTAGGACCCCTCACCGGGGAGCTGTTTTTT. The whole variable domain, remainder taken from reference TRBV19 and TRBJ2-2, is DGGITQSPKYLFRKEGQNVTLSCEQNLNHDAMYWYRQDPGQGLRLIYYSQIVNDFQKGDIAEGYSVSREKKESFPLTVTSAQKNPTAFYLCASSLLGPLTGELFFGEGSRLTVL.

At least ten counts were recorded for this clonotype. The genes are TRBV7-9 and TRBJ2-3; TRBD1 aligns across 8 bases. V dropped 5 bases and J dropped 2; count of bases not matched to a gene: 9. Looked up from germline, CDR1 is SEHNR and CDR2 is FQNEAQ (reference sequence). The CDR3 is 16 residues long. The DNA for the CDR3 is TGTGCCAGCAGCCCCGACAGGGGAATATTCACAGATACGCAGTATTTT. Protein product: CASSPDRGIFTDTQYF.

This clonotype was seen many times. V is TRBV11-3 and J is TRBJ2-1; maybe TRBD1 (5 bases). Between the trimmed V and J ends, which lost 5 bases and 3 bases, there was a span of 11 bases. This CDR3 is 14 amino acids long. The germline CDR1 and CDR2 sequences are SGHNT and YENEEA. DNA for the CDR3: TGTGCCAGCAGCGGGCAGGGCGACTACAATGAGCAGTTCTTC. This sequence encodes CASSGQGDYNEQFF.

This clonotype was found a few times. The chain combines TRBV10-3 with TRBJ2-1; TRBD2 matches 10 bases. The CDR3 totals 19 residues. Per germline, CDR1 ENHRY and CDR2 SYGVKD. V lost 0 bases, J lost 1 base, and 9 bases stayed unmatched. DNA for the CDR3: TGTGCCATCAGTGAGTCCCTCATAAATAGCGGGAGGTCCTACAATGAGCAGTTCTTC. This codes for CAISESLINSGRSYNEQFF.

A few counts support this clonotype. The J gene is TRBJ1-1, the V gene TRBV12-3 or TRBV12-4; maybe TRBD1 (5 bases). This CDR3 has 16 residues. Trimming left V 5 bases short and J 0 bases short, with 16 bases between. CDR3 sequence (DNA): TGTGCCAGCAGTCCCACCCGACCGGGGCTGAACACTGAAGCTTTCTTT. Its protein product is CASSPTRPGLNTEAFF.

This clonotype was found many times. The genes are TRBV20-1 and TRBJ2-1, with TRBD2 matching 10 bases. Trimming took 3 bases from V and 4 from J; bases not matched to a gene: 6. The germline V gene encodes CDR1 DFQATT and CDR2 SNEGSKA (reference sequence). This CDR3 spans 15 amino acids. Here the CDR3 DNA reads TGCAGTGCTAGTCCGGCTAGCGGGGGTTACAATGAGCAGTTCTTC. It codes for CSASPASGGYNEQFF.

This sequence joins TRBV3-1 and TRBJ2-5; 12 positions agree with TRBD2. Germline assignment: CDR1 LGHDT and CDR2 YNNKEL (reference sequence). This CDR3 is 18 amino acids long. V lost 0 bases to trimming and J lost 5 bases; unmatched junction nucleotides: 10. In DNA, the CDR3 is TGTGCCAGCAGCCAAGAAGGGGAGCTAGCGGGAGGGGTTGAGACCCAGTACTTC. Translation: CASSQEGELAGGVETQYF.

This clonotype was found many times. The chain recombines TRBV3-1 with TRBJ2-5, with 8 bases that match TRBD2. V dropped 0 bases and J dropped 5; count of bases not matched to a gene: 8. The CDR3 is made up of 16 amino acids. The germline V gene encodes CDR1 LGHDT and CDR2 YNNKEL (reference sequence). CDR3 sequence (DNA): TGTGCCAGCAGCCAAGAACTGGGACGCGGGGGGGAGACCCAGTACTTC. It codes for CASSQELGRGGETQYF.

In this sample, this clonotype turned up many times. CDR3 loop: CASSAPRGEQFF. The CDR3 region has the DNA TGTGCCAGTAGTGCCCCTAGGGGCGAGCAGTTCTTC. This rearrangement joins TRBV19 to TRBJ2-1, with D perhaps matching TRBD1 (5 bases). The germline V and J ends were trimmed by 5 bases and 10 bases, with 12 bases remaining between them. Germline V lookup: CDR1 LNHDA, CDR2 SQIVND (reference sequence). The CDR3 is 12 residues long.

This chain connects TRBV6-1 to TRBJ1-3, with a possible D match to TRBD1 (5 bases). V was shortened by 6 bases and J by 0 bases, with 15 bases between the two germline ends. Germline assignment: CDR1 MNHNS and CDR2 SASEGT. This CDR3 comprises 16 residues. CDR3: CASRSRDLLSGNTIYF. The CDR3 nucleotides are TGTGCCAGCAGAAGCCGGGACCTTCTCTCTGGAAACACCATATATTTT.

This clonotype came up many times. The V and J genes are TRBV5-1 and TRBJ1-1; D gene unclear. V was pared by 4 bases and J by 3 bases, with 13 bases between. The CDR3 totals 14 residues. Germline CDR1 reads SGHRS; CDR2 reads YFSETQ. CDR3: CASSRPSGYTEAFF. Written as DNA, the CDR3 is TGCGCCAGCAGCCGCCCTTCCGGTTACACTGAAGCTTTCTTT.

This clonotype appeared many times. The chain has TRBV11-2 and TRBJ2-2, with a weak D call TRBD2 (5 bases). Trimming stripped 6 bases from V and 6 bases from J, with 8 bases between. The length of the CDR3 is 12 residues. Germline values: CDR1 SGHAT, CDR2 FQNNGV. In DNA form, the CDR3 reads TGTGCCAGCAGGTCGGGGTCCGGGGAGCTGTTTTTT. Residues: CASRSGSGELFF.

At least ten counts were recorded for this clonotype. The DNA of the CDR3 is TGTGCCTGGAGTGTATTCGTTCTAGAGACCCAGTACTTC. This translates into CAWSVFVLETQYF. The chain links TRBV30 to TRBJ2-5; D uncertain. The germline V and J ends were trimmed by 0 bases and 4 bases, with 9 bases remaining between them. Germline lookup yields CDR1 GTSNPN and CDR2 SVGIG (reference sequence). The CDR3 totals 13 residues.

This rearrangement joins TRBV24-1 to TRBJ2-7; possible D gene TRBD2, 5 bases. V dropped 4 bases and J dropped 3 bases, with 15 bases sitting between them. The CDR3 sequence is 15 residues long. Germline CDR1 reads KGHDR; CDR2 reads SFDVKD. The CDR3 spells CATSDPYKGGYEQYF. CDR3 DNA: TGTGCCACCAGTGACCCCTACAAAGGAGGCTACGAGCAGTACTTC.

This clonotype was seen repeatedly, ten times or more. The DNA of the CDR3 is TGCAGCGTTGCCCCGGGACAGGGGTCCTACAATGAGCAGTTCTTC. The encoded protein is CSVAPGQGSYNEQFF. V gene TRBV29-1 combines with J gene TRBJ2-1; 10 bases agree with TRBD1. The V and J ends lost 4 bases and 1 base, in that order; junction bases with no gene match: 4. The CDR3 is 15 residues long. Germline V gene data show CDR1 as SQVTM and CDR2 as ANQGSEA.

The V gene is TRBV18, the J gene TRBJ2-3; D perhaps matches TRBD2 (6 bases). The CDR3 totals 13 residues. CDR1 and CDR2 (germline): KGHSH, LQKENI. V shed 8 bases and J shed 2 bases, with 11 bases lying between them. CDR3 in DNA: TGTGCCAGCCTCCGGGGGATCACAGATACGCAGTATTTT. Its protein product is CASLRGITDTQYF.

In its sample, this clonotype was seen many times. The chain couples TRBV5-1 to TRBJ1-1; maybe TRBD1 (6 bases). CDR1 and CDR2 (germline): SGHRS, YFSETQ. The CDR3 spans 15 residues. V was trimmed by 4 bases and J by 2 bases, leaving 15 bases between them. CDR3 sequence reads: CASSGGRTGNTEAFF. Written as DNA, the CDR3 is TGCGCCAGCAGCGGGGGCCGGACTGGCAACACTGAAGCTTTCTTT.

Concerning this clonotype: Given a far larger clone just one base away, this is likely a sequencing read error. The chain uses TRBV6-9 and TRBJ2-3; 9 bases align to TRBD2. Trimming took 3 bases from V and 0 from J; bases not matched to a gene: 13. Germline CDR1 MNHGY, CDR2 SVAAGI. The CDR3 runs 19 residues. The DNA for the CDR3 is TGTGCCAGCAGTTACAAGAAGCTAGCGGGATCTTGGAGCACAGATACGCAGTATTTT. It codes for CASSYKKLAGSWSTDTQYF.

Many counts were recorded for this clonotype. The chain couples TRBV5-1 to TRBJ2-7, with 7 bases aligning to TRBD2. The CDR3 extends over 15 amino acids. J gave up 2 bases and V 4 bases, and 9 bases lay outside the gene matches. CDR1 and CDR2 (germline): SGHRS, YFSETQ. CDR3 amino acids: CASSSQRETTYEQYF. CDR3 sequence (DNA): TGCGCCAGCAGCAGCCAGCGGGAAACAACCTACGAGCAGTACTTC.